This T cell receptor beta chain is drawn from a study of T-cell memory formation after mild COVID-19. The germline CDR1 and CDR2 sequences are SNHLY and FYNNEI. Trimming took off 4 bases at V and 8 bases at J, with 23 bases between the two ends. The CDR3 runs to 16 residues. MiXCR, run by TCRdb on the 5' RACE reads, gives a single entry per CDR3 protein. The sample lists about 270,000 distinct CDR3 sequences, 15% occurring once. Sequencing used PBMCs or a T cell subset sorted from them (not recorded which). The chain joins TRBV2 to TRBJ1-2; D possibly corresponds to TRBD1 (6 bases). The source of this sequence is an adult woman who had mild COVID-19 (a few samples of this study predate the infection). Cell type and time point are not known. CDR3 coding DNA: TGTGCCAGCAGTGTTCAATCCATCGGGGGGCGTGAAGGCTACACCTTC. Residues: CASSVQSIGGREGYTF.